Described below is a single TCR beta chain sequence and its context. Its cognate antigen is unknown. The CDR3 runs to 14 residues. V was trimmed by 5 bases and J by 2 bases, leaving 13 bases between them. Germline assignment: CDR1 LNHDA and CDR2 SQIVND (reference sequence). Investigators reverse transcribed all isolated RNA, so they sequenced expressed TCRB transcripts. Sequencing was performed with immunoSEQ multiplex PCR; in TCRdb, only in-frame clones are kept and a portion is missing. The sample has about 470,000 clones; roughly 31% are singletons. The data were taken from a study of beta chain features in type 1 diabetes. Broader study findings: Naive, central memory and Treg TCRB repertoires seemed to resemble each other more closely in patients than they did in healthy donors.

Sorting of CD4+ naive, central memory, regulatory and stem cell-like memory cells was performed via CD45RO/CCR7/CD25/CD127/CD95/CD27. Post-sort purity exceeded 95% for all sorted populations. Sequenced: naive CD4+ T cells from blood. The receptor comes from a young man in good health. This sequence joins TRBV19 and TRBJ2-7; TRBD1 might be the D (5 bases). CDR3 in DNA: TGTGCCAGTAGTGTCCGGACGGACACCTACGAGCAGTACTTC. This encodes CASSVRTDTYEQYF.